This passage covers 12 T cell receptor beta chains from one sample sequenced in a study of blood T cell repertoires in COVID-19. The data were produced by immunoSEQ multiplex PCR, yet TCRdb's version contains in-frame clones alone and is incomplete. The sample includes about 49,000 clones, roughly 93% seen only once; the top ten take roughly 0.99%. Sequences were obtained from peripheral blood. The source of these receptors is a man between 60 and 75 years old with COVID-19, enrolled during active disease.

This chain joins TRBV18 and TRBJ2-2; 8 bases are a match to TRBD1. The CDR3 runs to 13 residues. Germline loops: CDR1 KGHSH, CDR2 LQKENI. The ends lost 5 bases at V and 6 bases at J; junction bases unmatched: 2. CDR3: CASSTQGAGELFF. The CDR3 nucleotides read TGTGCCAGCTCAACACAGGGGGCCGGGGAGCTGTTTTTT. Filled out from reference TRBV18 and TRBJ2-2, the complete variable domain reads NAGVMQNPRHLVRRRGQEARLRCSPMKGHSHVYWYRQLPEEGLKFMVYLQKENIIDESGMPKERFSAEFPKEGPSILRIQQVVRGDSAAYFCASSTQGAGELFFGEGSRLTVL.

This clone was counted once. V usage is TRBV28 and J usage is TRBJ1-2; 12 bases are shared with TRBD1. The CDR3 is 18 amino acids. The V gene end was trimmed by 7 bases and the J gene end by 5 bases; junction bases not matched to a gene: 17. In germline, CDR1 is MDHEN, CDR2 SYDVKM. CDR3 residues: CASNPTGTGGASRYGYTF. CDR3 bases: TGTGCCAGCAACCCGACTGGGACAGGGGGCGCGTCACGGTATGGCTACACCTTC.

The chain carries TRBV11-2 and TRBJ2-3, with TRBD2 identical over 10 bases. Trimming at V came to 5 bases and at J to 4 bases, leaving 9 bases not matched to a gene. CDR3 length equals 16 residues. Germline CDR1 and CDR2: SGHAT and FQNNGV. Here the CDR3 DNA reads TGTGCCAGCAGCGGACTAGCGGCTCAAAGGGCAGATACGCAGTATTTT. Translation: CASSGLAAQRADTQYF.

The CDR3 is CASRPHGLAGAGGELFF. In DNA form, the CDR3 reads TGTGCCAGCAGGCCCCACGGACTAGCGGGAGCGGGCGGGGAGCTGTTTTTT. V and J are TRBV3-1 (or the pseudogene TRBV3-2) and TRBJ2-2, with 13 bases aligning to TRBD2. The germline V gene encodes CDR1 LGHDT and CDR2 YNNKEL (reference sequence). The CDR3 sequence is 17 residues long. The V segment lost 6 bases and the J segment 7 bases; nucleotides outside the gene matches: 11.

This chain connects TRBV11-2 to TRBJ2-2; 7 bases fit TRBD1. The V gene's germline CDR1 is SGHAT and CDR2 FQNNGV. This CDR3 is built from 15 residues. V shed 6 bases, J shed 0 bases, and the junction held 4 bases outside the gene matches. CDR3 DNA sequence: TGTGCCAGCAGTAACAGGGGCCCGAACACCGGGGAGCTGTTTTTT. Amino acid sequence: CASSNRGPNTGELFF.

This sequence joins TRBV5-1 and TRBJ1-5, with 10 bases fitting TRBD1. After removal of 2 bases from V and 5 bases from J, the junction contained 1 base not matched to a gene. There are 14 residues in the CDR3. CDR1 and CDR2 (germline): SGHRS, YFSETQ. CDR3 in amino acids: CASSLGQGDQPQHF. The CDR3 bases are TGCGCCAGCAGCTTAGGACAGGGGGATCAGCCCCAGCATTTT.

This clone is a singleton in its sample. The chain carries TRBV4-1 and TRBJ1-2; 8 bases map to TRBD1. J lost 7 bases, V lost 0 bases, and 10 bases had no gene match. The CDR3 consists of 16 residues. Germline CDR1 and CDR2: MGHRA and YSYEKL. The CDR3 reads CASSQEPGQGAGGYTF. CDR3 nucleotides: TGCGCCAGCAGCCAAGAACCTGGGCAGGGGGCTGGTGGCTACACCTTC.

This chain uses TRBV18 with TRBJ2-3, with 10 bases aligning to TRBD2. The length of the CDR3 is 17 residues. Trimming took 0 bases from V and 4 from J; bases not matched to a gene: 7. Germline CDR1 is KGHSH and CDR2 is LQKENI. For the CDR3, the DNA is TGTGCCAGCTCACCACCAAGATTAGCGGGGGGAGCAGATACGCAGTATTTT. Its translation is CASSPPRLAGGADTQYF.

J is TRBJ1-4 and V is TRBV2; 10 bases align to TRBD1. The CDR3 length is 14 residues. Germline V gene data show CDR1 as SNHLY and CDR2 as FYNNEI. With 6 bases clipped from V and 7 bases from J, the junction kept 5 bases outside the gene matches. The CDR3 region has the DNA TGTGCCAGCAGAGACAGGGGGCGTAGTGAAAAACTGTTTTTT. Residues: CASRDRGRSEKLFF.

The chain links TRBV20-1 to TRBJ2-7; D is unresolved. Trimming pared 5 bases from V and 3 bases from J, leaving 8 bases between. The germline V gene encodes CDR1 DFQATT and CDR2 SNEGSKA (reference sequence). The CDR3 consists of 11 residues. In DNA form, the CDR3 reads TGCAGTGCTGCCCTAGTCTACGAGCAGTACTTC. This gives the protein CSAALVYEQYF.

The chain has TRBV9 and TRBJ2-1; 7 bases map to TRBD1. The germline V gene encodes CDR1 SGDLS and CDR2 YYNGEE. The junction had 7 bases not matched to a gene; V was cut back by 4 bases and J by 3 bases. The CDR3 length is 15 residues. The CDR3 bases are TGTGCCAGCAGCTCCTCCGGGACAGACTACAATGAGCAGTTCTTC. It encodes CASSSSGTDYNEQFF.

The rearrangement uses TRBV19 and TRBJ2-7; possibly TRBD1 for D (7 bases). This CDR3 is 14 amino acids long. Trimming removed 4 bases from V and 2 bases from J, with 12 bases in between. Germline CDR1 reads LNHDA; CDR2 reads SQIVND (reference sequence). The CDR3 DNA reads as TGTGCCAGTAGTAACACAGGGGAGGCCTACGAGCAGTACTTC. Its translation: CASSNTGEAYEQYF.